This T cell receptor (beta chain) comes out of a study of early T cells in non-severe SARS-CoV-2 infection. This clonotype was found a few times. CDR1 is LNHDA, CDR2 SQIVND, per germline (reference sequence). Unmatched junction bases numbered 4, after V lost 4 bases and J lost 2 bases. The CDR3 is 15 amino acids. Each CDR3 protein gets one entry after TCRdb re-called the 5' RACE reads with MiXCR. The sample lists tens of thousands of distinct CDR3 sequences, roughly a sixth occurring once. The receptor was isolated from an adult who was a healthcare worker with PCR-confirmed SARS-CoV-2 infection or an uninfected control (not recorded which). The V and J genes are TRBV19 and TRBJ2-2, with TRBD1 identical over 7 bases. Sequenced sample: whole blood. The CDR3 spells CASSRTGINTGELFF. For the CDR3, the DNA is TGTGCCAGTAGTAGGACAGGAATAAACACCGGGGAGCTGTTTTTT.